Sequencing of this T cell receptor beta chain was carried out in a study of cytotoxic CD8 clonotypes in ibrutinib-treated CLL. Here immunoSEQ multiplex PCR was the method, and the copy in TCRdb shows in-frame clones only, minus some. The table includes roughly 200,000 clones, roughly 73% detected once. The CDR3 extends over 17 amino acids. The V segment lost 1 base and the J segment 3 bases; nucleotides outside the gene matches: 11. The germline CDR1 and CDR2 sequences are SEHNR and FQNEAQ (reference sequence). This specimen was PBMCs, taken after 12 months of ibrutinib treatment. The chain uses TRBV7-9 and TRBJ1-2; TRBD1 agrees at 7 bases. This sequence originates from a human donor with chronic lymphocytic leukemia. This CDR3 reads CASSLGGTAISDYGYTF. For the CDR3, the DNA is TGTGCCAGCAGCTTAGGGGGGACAGCAATTTCTGACTATGGCTACACCTTC.